These 32 T cell receptor beta chains share one sample of origin, sequenced in a study of blood T cells in healthy people across ages. It was with a sample-barcoded 5' primer and a J-beta primer mix that a second PCR of roughly 6 to 11 cycles was run. TCRdb re-analysed the 5' RACE reads in MiXCR, keeping a single row per CDR3 protein. This repertoire shows approximately 670,000 distinct CDR3 sequences, approximately 40% found once; its top ten account for around 30%. The sequenced sample consisted of blood. The receptors were gathered from a man older than 75 in good health.

V usage is TRBV6-2 or TRBV6-3 and J usage is TRBJ2-5, with D tentatively TRBD1 or TRBD2 (5 bases each). Germline-derived CDR1 and CDR2 are MNHEY and SVGEGT. Trimming cost V 0 bases and J 4 bases, with 15 bases left between them. The CDR3 loop spans 16 amino acids. CDR3 DNA sequence: TGTGCCAGCAGTTACTCCTCAGGGAGTAGTTCAGAGACCCAGTACTTC. Amino acids: CASSYSSGSSSETQYF.

In this sample, this clonotype turned up once. A much larger clonotype is one base distant, so this may be a read error. The chain has TRBV20-1 and TRBJ2-3; maybe TRBD2 (6 bases). This CDR3 has 14 amino acids. Per germline, CDR1 DFQATT and CDR2 SNEGSKA (reference sequence). The CDR3 protein is CSLPDQSSADTQYF. The CDR3 DNA reads TGCAGCCTGCCGGACCAATCTAGCGCAGATACGCAGTATTTT.

The V and J genes are TRBV4-3 and TRBJ2-3, with TRBD2 matching over 13 bases. This CDR3 has 17 amino acids. Germline V lookup: CDR1 LGHNA, CDR2 YSLEER. Trimming cost V 4 bases and J 4 bases; bases outside gene matches: 8. In DNA, the CDR3 is TGCGCCAGCAGCCTTAGACTAGCGGGAGGAGGCGCAGATACGCAGTATTTT. Its translation is CASSLRLAGGGADTQYF.

Only a few counts were recorded for this clonotype. The chain uses TRBV29-1 and TRBJ2-5; D call uncertain. The CDR3 length is 10 residues. V shed 7 bases and J shed 5 bases, with 8 bases lying between them. In germline, CDR1 is SQVTM, CDR2 ANQGSEA. DNA of the CDR3: TGCAGCGCGGGCGAGGAGACCCAGTACTTC. Its translation: CSAGEETQYF.

This clonotype has just a few counts. The chain is built from TRBV6-5 and TRBJ2-5; tentative D call: TRBD1 (6 bases). Per the germline V gene, CDR1 is MNHEY and CDR2 is SVGAGI. Trimming left V 7 bases short and J 5 bases short, with 8 bases between. The CDR3 is made up of 11 amino acids. In DNA form, the CDR3 reads TGTGCCAGCATTAGGGGGGAGACCCAGTACTTC. Amino acids: CASIRGETQYF.

In its sample, this clonotype was seen once. The junction departs from germline at one end; a sequencing error may be responsible. The rearrangement uses TRBV11-2 and TRBJ2-5, with TRBD1 matching 8 bases. TRBJ2-4 matches the DNA end more closely, so the J call is doubtful. Per the germline V gene, CDR1 is SGHAT and CDR2 is FQNNGV. The CDR3 totals 17 residues. This CDR3 is CASSHPDRALTKSIQYF. The CDR3 coding sequence is TGTGCCAGCAGTCACCCGGACAGGGCTTTAACCAAAAGCATTCAGTACTTC.

The chain joins TRBV3-1 to TRBJ2-7, with TRBD2 matching over 8 bases. The assigned J gene may be wrong: the sequence end matches TRBJ2-5 better. Germline CDR1 LGHDT, CDR2 YNNKEL (reference sequence). The CDR3 runs 14 residues. CDR3 coding DNA: TGTGCCAGCAGCCAAGATTCTAGCGGGGAGACCCAGTACTTC. Protein product: CASSQDSSGETQYF.

The CDR3 loop is CSVPRREGGADTQYF. CDR3 sequence (DNA): TGCAGTGTTCCCCGGCGGGAGGGGGGGGCAGATACGCAGTATTTT. This sequence joins TRBV20-1 and TRBJ2-3; TRBD2 agrees at 9 bases. Germline assignment: CDR1 DFQATT and CDR2 SNEGSKA (reference sequence). The CDR3 spans 15 residues. J was trimmed by 4 bases and V by 7 bases; bases with no gene match: 12.

The table lists this clonotype with a count of one. The V call is TRBV12-3 or TRBV12-4, the J call TRBJ2-3, with D hard to call. CDR3 length: 14 residues. The V end was cut by 1 base, the J end by 1 base, with 6 bases between. The CDR3 reads CASSLVSGTDTQYF. In DNA form, the CDR3 reads TGTGCCAGCAGTTTAGTCTCAGGCACAGATACGCAGTATTTT.

As for this clonotype: One end of the junction fails to match germline, which may point to a read error. V gene TRBV2 combines with J gene TRBJ2-1; no clear D. CDR1 and CDR2 from the germline V gene are SNHLY and FYNNEI. This CDR3 spans 13 amino acids. The CDR3 nucleotides are TGTGCCAGCAGAGGAGAATACCACAATCAGCAGTTCTTC. Residues: CASRGEYHNQQFF.

V usage is TRBV4-3 and J usage is TRBJ2-1; the match to TRBD2 covers 10 bases. CDR1 and CDR2 (germline): LGHNA, YSLEER. The CDR3 covers 17 residues. Trimming took 0 bases from V and 6 from J; bases not matched to a gene: 8. DNA for the CDR3: TGCGCCAGCAGCCAAGATCTTATCAGCGGGAGGGGCAATGAGCAGTTCTTC. This translates into CASSQDLISGRGNEQFF.

This chain connects TRBV10-3 to TRBJ2-1; D not certain. CDR1 is ENHRY and CDR2 is SYGVKD in the germline V gene. Trimming cost V 2 bases and J 15 bases, with 11 bases left between them. The CDR3 is 11 residues long. The CDR3 loop reads CAISEPDTWFF. DNA for the CDR3: TGTGCCATCAGTGAGCCCGACACCTGGTTCTTC.

This clonotype was seen only a few times. This chain connects TRBV5-1 to TRBJ1-1; D gene uncertain. The CDR3 totals 14 residues. Per germline, CDR1 SGHRS and CDR2 YFSETQ. Trimming pared 0 bases from V and 2 bases from J, leaving 8 bases between. The CDR3 bases are TGCGCCAGCAGCTTGGGGTCGGCAAACACTGAAGCTTTCTTT. Translated, it gives CASSLGSANTEAFF. Using reference TRBV5-1 and TRBJ1-1 for the parts outside the CDR3, the full variable domain is KAGVTQTPRYLIKTRGQQVTLSCSPISGHRSVSWYQQTPGQGLQFLFEYFSETQRNKGNFPGRFSGRQFSNSRSEMNVSTLELGDSALYLCASSLGSANTEAFFGQGTRLTVV.

On this clonotype itself: One end of the junction is discordant with germline, which a read error may explain. This chain links TRBV7-8 with TRBJ2-1; 9 bases align to TRBD1. The germline gives CDR1 SGHVS, CDR2 FQNEAQ. The CDR3 runs 14 residues. In DNA, the CDR3 is TGCGCCAGCAGCCCCTCGACAGGGGGAGAGACCCAGTTCTTC. Translation: CASSPSTGGETQFF.

V usage is TRBV7-3 and J usage is TRBJ2-3, with 11 bases that match TRBD2. This CDR3 is built from 17 residues. CDR1 SGHTA and CDR2 FQGTGA come from the germline V gene. The V and J ends lost 1 base and 0 bases, in that order; junction bases with no gene match: 3. The CDR3, as DNA: TGTGCCAGCAGCTTAAATGGACTAGCGGGTAGCACAGATACGCAGTATTTT. Its protein is CASSLNGLAGSTDTQYF.

Only a few counts were recorded for this clonotype. The rearrangement links TRBV20-1 to TRBJ1-4; D unclear. CDR1 is DFQATT and CDR2 is SNEGSKA in the germline V gene (reference sequence). V lost 1 base, J lost 14 bases, and 14 bases lay in between. The CDR3 loop spans 12 amino acids. This CDR3 reads CSARVEGNPLFF. The CDR3 DNA sequence: TGCAGTGCTAGAGTTGAGGGCAACCCGCTGTTTTTT.

The chain employs TRBV5-4 and TRBJ1-5; D unclear. The CDR3 has 13 residues. The germline V gene encodes CDR1 SGHNT and CDR2 YYREEE (reference sequence). Trimming cost V 4 bases and J 4 bases, with 9 bases left between them. The DNA for the CDR3 is TGTGCCAGCAGCCCGCAGCCTAATCAGCCCCAGCATTTT. It is translated as CASSPQPNQPQHF.

This clonotype was found a few times. The J gene is TRBJ2-3, the V gene TRBV20-1; 7 nucleotides agree with TRBD1. Germline V gene lookup returns CDR1 DFQATT and CDR2 SNEGSKA (reference sequence). With V trimmed by 2 bases and J by 1 base, 6 bases remained unmatched. The CDR3 is made up of 15 amino acids. The CDR3 bases are TGCAGTGCTAGACCCCCCGGACAGGGCACAGATACGCAGTATTTT. It codes for CSARPPGQGTDTQYF.

This chain joins TRBV30 and TRBJ2-7; 7 nucleotides align to TRBD1. V trimming: 0 bases; J trimming: 8 bases; junction bases outside the gene matches: 10. This CDR3 has 14 residues. Germline V gene lookup returns CDR1 GTSNPN and CDR2 SVGIG (reference sequence). CDR3 coding DNA: TGTGCCTGGAGTGTAAGACAGGGTATCCGCAAGCAGTACTTC. Its translation is CAWSVRQGIRKQYF. The whole variable domain, filled in from reference TRBV30 and TRBJ2-7, reads SQTIHQWPATLVQPVGSPLSLECTVEGTSNPNLYWYRQAAGRGLQLLFYSVGIGQISSEVPQNLSASRPQDRQFILSSKKLLLSDSGFYLCAWSVRQGIRKQYFGPGTRLTVT.

V is TRBV6-5 and J is TRBJ1-6, with 7 bases fitting TRBD1. The length of the CDR3 is 15 residues. Unmatched junction bases numbered 4, after V lost 0 bases and J lost 8 bases. Germline CDR1 and CDR2: MNHEY and SVGAGI. CDR3 nucleotides: TGTGCCAGCAGTTACTCGATCCAGGGGGATTCACCCCTCCACTTT. This gives the protein CASSYSIQGDSPLHF.

This clonotype was recorded once. This sequence joins TRBV9 and TRBJ2-3, with 16 bases aligning to TRBD2. Trimming took 0 bases from V and 4 from J; bases not matched to a gene: 2. The CDR3 loop spans 17 amino acids. Per germline, CDR1 SGDLS and CDR2 YYNGEE. CDR3 coding DNA: TGTGCCAGCAGCGTAGTCGGGACTAGCGGGGGGGCAGATACGCAGTATTTT. Its translation is CASSVVGTSGGADTQYF. The full variable domain, its missing parts supplied by reference TRBV9 and TRBJ2-3, is DSGVTQTPKHLITATGQRVTLRCSPRSGDLSVYWYQQSLDQGLQFLIQYYNGEERAKGNILERFSAQQFPDLHSELNLSSLELGDSALYFCASSVVGTSGGADTQYFGPGTRLTVL.

V is TRBV27 and J is TRBJ2-6, with D unresolved. Germline CDR1 MNHEY, CDR2 SMNVEV (reference sequence). The CDR3 has 14 residues. The V end lost 5 bases, the J end lost 0 bases, and 5 bases lay between the germline ends. The CDR3 DNA reads TGTGCCAGCAGTCTTTACTCTGGGGCCAACGTCCTGACTTTC. This gives the protein CASSLYSGANVLTF.

The CDR3 spells CASSSSSHNQPQHF. For the CDR3, the DNA is TGTGCCAGCAGTTCTAGTAGTCACAATCAGCCCCAGCATTTT. The chain is built from TRBV6-5 and TRBJ1-5; no definite D call. CDR1 MNHEY and CDR2 SVGAGI come from the germline V gene. Deletions cut 4 bases from V and 3 bases from J, with 10 bases between. The CDR3 loop spans 14 amino acids.

The chain joins TRBV20-1 to TRBJ1-2, with D hard to call. The ends were cut back, 5 bases at V and 5 bases at J, with 18 bases in the middle. CDR1 DFQATT and CDR2 SNEGSKA come from the germline V gene (reference sequence). The CDR3 is made up of 14 amino acids. CDR3 coding DNA: TGCAGTGCTCCGGAAGGGATGGACCGTTATGGCTACACCTTC. This gives the protein CSAPEGMDRYGYTF.

This clonotype showed up just a few times. The chain links TRBV6-2 or TRBV6-3 to TRBJ1-5; D not resolved. Trimming cost V 6 bases and J 6 bases, with 6 bases left between them. Germline CDR1 MNHEY, CDR2 SVGEGT. CDR3 length equals 11 residues. In nucleotides, the CDR3 is TGTGCCAGCAGCCAAATTCAGCCCCAGCATTTT. Its translation: CASSQIQPQHF.

This clonotype was detected only a few times. This chain links TRBV7-3 with TRBJ2-3; 12 nucleotides agree with TRBD2. The ends lost 0 bases at V and 3 bases at J; junction bases unmatched: 4. The CDR3 covers 17 residues. Germline V gene sequence: CDR1 SGHTA, CDR2 FQGTGA. In nucleotides, the CDR3 is TGTGCCAGCAGCTTAACCGCTAGCGGGAGGGCTACAGATACGCAGTATTTT. It codes for CASSLTASGRATDTQYF.

This sequence joins TRBV6-2 or TRBV6-3 and TRBJ1-6, with unresolved D. The CDR3 has 15 amino acids. V was pared by 4 bases and J by 9 bases, with 16 bases between. Germline values: CDR1 MNHEY, CDR2 SVGEGT. CDR3 DNA sequence: TGTGCCAGCAGTTGGGCCCCCCGTCGCTTTTCACCCCTCCACTTT. Translating it yields CASSWAPRRFSPLHF.

This clonotype was picked up one time. This clone may be a read error of a much larger clone one base away. CDR3 loop: CASSLELRASYNEQYF. CDR3 DNA: TGTGCCAGCAGCTTGGAATTGAGGGCGAGCTACAATGAGCAGTACTTC. The V gene is TRBV5-5, the J gene TRBJ2-1, with D perhaps TRBD2 (5 bases). The J call may be faulty, since TRBJ2-7 better matches the DNA end. Germline V gene sequence: CDR1 SGHKS, CDR2 YYEKEE (reference sequence). The CDR3 is 16 amino acids.

The chain carries TRBV28 and TRBJ2-3; D may be TRBD1 (5 bases). V lost 6 bases, J lost 2 bases, and 9 bases lay in between. The CDR3 sequence is 13 residues long. In germline, CDR1 is MDHEN, CDR2 SYDVKM. This chain's CDR3 is CASRGDNTDTQYF. As DNA, the CDR3 is TGTGCCAGCAGAGGGGATAACACAGATACGCAGTATTTT.

The chain recombines TRBV7-3 with TRBJ2-3; D may be TRBD2 (6 bases). The CDR3 consists of 13 residues. The germline V gene encodes CDR1 SGHTA and CDR2 FQGTGA. V lost 8 bases and J 3 bases, leaving 12 bases between the germline ends. CDR3 bases: TGTGCCAGCTCTAGCGCGGGGACAGATACGCAGTATTTT. Protein product: CASSSAGTDTQYF.

This clonotype has just a few counts. The V gene is TRBV7-2, the J gene TRBJ2-3; D is undetermined. This CDR3 spans 15 amino acids. V was trimmed by 4 bases and J by 5 bases, leaving 16 bases between them. CDR1 is SGHTA, CDR2 FQGNSA, per germline. CDR3 DNA: TGTGCCAGCAGCTCGTCGCCCCTCAGTCTAGATACGCAGTATTTT. Its protein is CASSSSPLSLDTQYF.

The chain recombines TRBV5-1 with TRBJ2-7; 7 bases fit TRBD1. The germline V gene has CDR1 SGHRS and CDR2 YFSETQ. The CDR3 totals 15 residues. The J segment lost 5 bases and the V segment lost 2 bases, leaving 10 bases of the junction unmatched. The CDR3, as DNA: TGCGCCAGCAGCTTTATAGGGGGCCTGGGCGACGAGCAGTACTTC. Encoded protein: CASSFIGGLGDEQYF.